This T cell receptor (delta chain) was captured in a study of gamma-delta chains in newborns, infants, children. This clone appeared a few times. A far larger clone lies a single base away; this is likely a read error. Other DNA sequences in the sample encode the same CDR3. The CDR3 length is 18 residues. Germline V gene lookup returns CDR1 GEAIGNYY and CDR2 EKD. TCRdb re-analyzed the reads via CATT. The sample consists of about 4,200 delta-chain clones, roughly 14% of them appearing once. The TCR sequence derives from a child who was a newborn, infant or young child, either healthy, febrile or measles-vaccinated (not recorded which). The chain recombines TRDV2 with TRDJ2; 9 bases align to TRDD3. Sequences were obtained from blood. CDR3 in DNA: TGTGCCTGTGACCCGGTGGTGGGGGATAGGGCTTTGACAGCACAGCTCTTCTTT. Protein sequence: CACDPVVGDRALTAQLFF.